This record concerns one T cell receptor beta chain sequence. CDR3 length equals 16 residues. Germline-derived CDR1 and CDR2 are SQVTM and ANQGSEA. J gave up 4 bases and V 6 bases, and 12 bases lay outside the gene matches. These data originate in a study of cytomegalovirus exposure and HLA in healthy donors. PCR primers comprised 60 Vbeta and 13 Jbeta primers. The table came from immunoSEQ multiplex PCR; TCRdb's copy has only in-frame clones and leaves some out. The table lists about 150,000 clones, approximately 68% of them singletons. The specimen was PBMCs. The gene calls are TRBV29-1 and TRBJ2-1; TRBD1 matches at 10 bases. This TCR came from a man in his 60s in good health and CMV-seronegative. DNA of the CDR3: TGCAGCGTCTCTGGTAAGACAGGGGGCAGGTACAATGAGCAGTTCTTC. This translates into CSVSGKTGGRYNEQFF.